These T cell receptor beta chains were read from a single sample in a study of cytomegalovirus exposure and HLA in healthy donors. Sequencing was performed with immunoSEQ multiplex PCR; in TCRdb, only in-frame clones are kept and a portion is missing. The sample consists of approximately 220,000 clones, about 81% of them appearing once. The specimen sequenced was PBMCs. Source of these receptors: a man aged 40-50 years in good health and CMV-seropositive. Both conserved end residues are part of each CDR3. The D gene is left open where the match is weak. Clone size is given for some rows only: seen once, a few or many times, or a class if the clone is expanded.

V	J	length	size	D	CDR3	DNA
TRBV9	TRBJ2-2	15	-	TRBD1	CASSVRQGNTGELFF	TGTGCCAGCAGCGTACGACAGGGAAACACCGGGGAGCTGTTTTTT
TRBV5-1	TRBJ2-5	14	-	-	CASSLGTSQETQYF	TGCGCCAGCAGCTTGGGTACGAGCCAAGAGACCCAGTACTTC
TRBV29-1	TRBJ2-1	13	-	-	CSFYQQGFNEQFF	TGCAGCTTCTACCAGCAGGGGTTTAATGAGCAGTTCTTC
TRBV29-1	TRBJ2-3	13	-	-	CSVGSGTIDTQYF	TGCAGCGTAGGCTCCGGGACAATAGATACGCAGTATTTT
TRBV19	TRBJ1-5	17	-	-	CASSSDPQVYSNQPQHF	TGTGCCAGTAGTAGTGACCCGCAGGTTTATAGCAATCAGCCCCAGCATTTT
TRBV6-5	TRBJ2-5	15	-	-	CASSYSGPGRPEQYF	TGTGCCAGCAGTTACTCGGGCCCAGGGCGCCCGGAGCAGTACTTC
TRBV10-2	TRBJ1-1	12	-	TRBD1	CASGDRVAEAFF	TGCGCCAGCGGGGACAGGGTGGCTGAAGCTTTCTTT
TRBV4-1	TRBJ1-6	15	-	TRBD1	CASSQTGTENSPLHF	TGCGCCAGCAGCCAAACCGGGACAGAGAATTCACCCCTCCACTTT
TRBV5-1	TRBJ2-3	14	-	TRBD2	CASSLISGADTQYF	TGCGCCAGCAGCTTGATTAGCGGGGCAGATACGCAGTATTTT
TRBV7-2	TRBJ2-1	15	-	-	CASSLETSSYNEQFF	TGTGCCAGCAGCTTAGAAACCAGCTCCTACAATGAGCAGTTCTTC
TRBV6-6	TRBJ1-4	14	few	-	CASSYGQTNEKLFF	TGTGCCAGCAGTTACGGCCAAACTAATGAAAAACTGTTTTTT
TRBV18	TRBJ1-1	13	few	-	CASSLGTGSEAFF	TGTGCCAGCTCACTAGGAACAGGGTCGGAAGCTTTCTTT
TRBV7-9	TRBJ1-1	18	-	TRBD1	CASSPSPGQGGGNTEAFF	TGTGCCAGCAGCCCCTCTCCGGGACAGGGCGGCGGGAACACTGAAGCTTTCTTT
TRBV6-1	TRBJ1-4	14	-	-	CASSEGGEYEKLFF	TGTGCCAGCAGTGAAGGGGGCGAGTATGAAAAACTGTTTTTT
TRBV7-9	TRBJ2-5	15	-	TRBD1	CASSLATGGQETQYF	TGTGCCAGCAGCTTAGCTACAGGGGGTCAAGAGACCCAGTACTTC
TRBV5-1	TRBJ2-2	18	-	TRBD2	CASTGSALRLAGSEELFF	TGCGCCAGCACGGGGAGCGCGCTGCGGCTAGCGGGATCCGAGGAGCTGTTTTTT
TRBV25-1	TRBJ2-5	13	-	-	CAGPAQGSETQYF	TGTGCCGGCCCCGCGCAGGGGAGTGAGACCCAGTACTTC
TRBV5-1	TRBJ1-2	13	-	TRBD1	CASSQGQGNGYTF	TGCGCCAGCAGTCAAGGACAGGGTAATGGCTACACCTTC
TRBV6-5	TRBJ1-4	16	-	-	CASSSYKGKGNEKLFF	TGTGCCAGCAGTTCCTACAAGGGCAAGGGGAATGAAAAACTGTTTTTT